Shown below are 27 T cell receptor beta chains from a single sample sequenced in a study of graft-versus-host responses after intestinal transplantation (TCRdb year 2021). Antigens of these TCRs are unknown. The protocol used for the library was the immunoSEQ multiplex PCR assay. TCRdb limited this immuneACCESS table to in-frame rearrangements with V and J called. A share of clones is missing; checked studies link under half to unresolved V genes, and the rest is unexplained. Recorded for this sample are roughly 38,000 clones; nearly 95% of them occurred a single time. About a fifth of the sample rests with the top ten. In light of the paper, this sample's time point label describes: cells obtained before transplantation from donor or recipient. The sequencing used unstimulated CD8+ T cells sorted from spleen or lymph node cells, collected before transplant. The receptors stem from a human donor who was the organ donor for an intestinal transplant.

The chain recombines TRBV7-2 with TRBJ2-2; 9 bases are a match to TRBD1. The junction had 7 bases not matched to a gene; V was cut back by 3 bases and J by 8 bases. CDR1 is SGHTA, CDR2 FQGNSA, per germline. This CDR3 region has 15 residues. The CDR3 DNA reads as TGTGCCAGCAGCTTTTCGACAGGGGGGACTGGGGAGCTGTTTTTT. Translated: CASSFSTGGTGELFF.

This clone has just one count. The rearrangement links TRBV19 to TRBJ2-3; 7 bases fit TRBD1. Looked up from germline, CDR1 is LNHDA and CDR2 is SQIVND (reference sequence). V shed 4 bases and J 4 bases; nucleotides not matched to a gene: 11. There are 16 residues in the CDR3. This CDR3 reads CASSNPLTGIADTQYF. CDR3 sequence (DNA): TGTGCCAGTAGTAATCCGTTGACAGGGATCGCAGATACGCAGTATTTT.

This clone was picked up a small number of times. A read error likely explains this, since a far larger clone differs by one base. CDR3 region: CASSTLTASTDTQYF. The DNA for the CDR3 is TGTGCCAGCAGCACATTGACTGCTAGCACAGATACGCAGTATTTT. The gene calls are TRBV9 and TRBJ2-3; D is unresolved. The CDR3 is 15 residues long. Germline CDR1 reads SGDLS; CDR2 reads YYNGEE. The V gene lost 4 bases and the J gene lost 0 bases, with 12 bases spanning the gap.

V and J are TRBV1 and TRBJ1-2. TRBV1 represents a pseudogene. There are 13 residues in the CDR3. The CDR3 sequence is CTSSQFEVWGYTF. In DNA form, the CDR3 reads TGCACCAGCAGCCAATTCGAAGTGTGGGGCTACACCTTC.

The chain links TRBV4-1 to TRBJ2-7; 13 nucleotides agree with TRBD2. J lost 5 bases, V lost 4 bases, and 8 bases had no gene match. The CDR3 contains 16 residues. Germline V gene lookup returns CDR1 MGHRA and CDR2 YSYEKL. CDR3 region: CASSLLLAGGPDEQYF. The CDR3 DNA follows: TGCGCCAGCAGCCTCCTACTAGCGGGAGGGCCGGACGAGCAGTACTTC.

V is TRBV15 and J is TRBJ2-1; D unresolved. The V end was cut by 1 base, the J end by 5 bases, with 9 bases between. The V gene's germline CDR1 is LNHNV and CDR2 YYDKDF (reference sequence). This CDR3 has 14 amino acids. As DNA, the CDR3 is TGTGCCACCAGCAGAGTCCGATTTGACAATGAGCAGTTCTTC. This encodes CATSRVRFDNEQFF. Using reference TRBV15 and TRBJ2-1 for the parts outside the CDR3, the full variable domain is DAMVIQNPRYQVTQFGKPVTLSCSQTLNHNVMYWYQQKSSQAPKLLFHYYDKDFNNEADTPDNFQSRRPNTSFCFLDIRSPGLGDTAMYLCATSRVRFDNEQFFGPGTRLTVL.

The V call is TRBV6-5, the J call TRBJ2-7; perhaps TRBD2 as D (5 bases). Germline lookup yields CDR1 MNHEY and CDR2 SVGAGI. This CDR3 has 13 residues. The V gene lost 6 bases and the J gene lost 3 bases, with 12 bases spanning the gap. For the CDR3, the DNA is TGTGCCAGCAGCCCCGGACTCAGCTACGAGCAGTACTTC. Amino acid sequence: CASSPGLSYEQYF.

The rearrangement links TRBV5-1 to TRBJ1-4, with D possibly being TRBD1 (6 bases). The CDR3 is 13 residues long. The V end lost 0 bases, the J end lost 7 bases, and 7 bases lay between the germline ends. Germline assignment: CDR1 SGHRS and CDR2 YFSETQ. CDR3 in amino acids: CASSLDRVEKLFF. Here the CDR3 DNA reads TGCGCCAGCAGCTTGGACAGGGTTGAAAAACTGTTTTTT.

This chain uses TRBV19 with TRBJ1-5; D might be TRBD1 (5 bases). With 3 bases removed from V and 7 bases from J, the gap between germline ends came to 13 bases. This CDR3 is built from 14 residues. Germline V gene sequence: CDR1 LNHDA, CDR2 SQIVND (reference sequence). CDR3 amino acids: CASSIWGTEQPQHF. CDR3 nucleotide sequence: TGTGCCAGTAGTATTTGGGGGACGGAGCAGCCCCAGCATTTT.

This chain uses TRBV7-2 with TRBJ2-1; TRBD2 aligns across 12 bases. J was trimmed by 4 bases and V by 6 bases; bases with no gene match: 4. The CDR3 is 15 residues long. The germline V gene encodes CDR1 SGHTA and CDR2 FQGNSA. The DNA of the CDR3 is TGTGCCAGCAGGGGGGGGACTAGCGGGTACAATGAGCAGTTCTTC. Protein: CASRGGTSGYNEQFF.

The table lists this clone with a count of one. J is TRBJ2-7 and V is TRBV27; TRBD2 matches 9 bases. Germline lookup yields CDR1 MNHEY and CDR2 SMNVEV (reference sequence). Trimming cost V 6 bases and J 1 base; bases outside gene matches: 10. This CDR3 has 16 residues. The CDR3 loop reads CASSPHRTSASYEQYF. DNA of the CDR3: TGTGCCAGCAGCCCACACAGGACTAGCGCATCCTACGAGCAGTACTTC.

V is TRBV4-3 and J is TRBJ2-7; D not resolved. This CDR3 is built from 16 residues. V was pared by 1 base and J by 0 bases, with 13 bases between. Per the germline V gene, CDR1 is LGHNA and CDR2 is YSLEER. CDR3 DNA: TGCGCCAGCAGCCAAGGTTGGCGGACCTCCTCCTACGAGCAGTACTTC. Translating gives CASSQGWRTSSYEQYF.

This sequence joins TRBV4-1 and TRBJ2-2; D is tentatively TRBD1 or TRBD2 (5 bases each). The CDR3 is 16 residues long. V lost 4 bases and J lost 3, with 15 bases in between. The germline V gene encodes CDR1 MGHRA and CDR2 YSYEKL. CDR3 nucleotide sequence: TGCGCCAGCAGCCTTTCACAGGCGGGTTACACCGGGGAGCTGTTTTTT. Translation gives CASSLSQAGYTGELFF.

The genes are TRBV4-3 and TRBJ2-5; no clear D gene. This CDR3 region has 16 residues. Germline CDR1 reads LGHNA; CDR2 reads YSLEER. Between the trimmed V and J ends, which lost 0 bases and 1 base, there was a span of 12 bases. CDR3 sequence: CASSQDLGPLQETQYF. In DNA, the CDR3 is TGCGCCAGCAGCCAAGATCTAGGGCCCCTCCAAGAGACCCAGTACTTC.

Only one count was recorded for this clone. This chain uses TRBV30 with TRBJ1-1; TRBD1 might be the D (6 bases). CDR3 size: 14 residues. CDR1 and CDR2 from the germline V gene are GTSNPN and SVGIG (reference sequence). Trimming stripped 2 bases from V and 5 bases from J, with 15 bases between. Written as DNA, the CDR3 is TGTGCCTGGAGTACAGGTCAAGGGGGGACTGAAGCTTTCTTT. This sequence encodes CAWSTGQGGTEAFF.

This clone was found once. The V and J genes are TRBV5-1 and TRBJ2-7; 8 nucleotides match TRBD1. Germline V CDR1 and CDR2: SGHRS, YFSETQ. This CDR3 comprises 13 residues. The V segment lost 2 bases and the J segment 8 bases; nucleotides outside the gene matches: 6. CDR3 sequence: CASSFSRGLKQYF. The CDR3 DNA sequence: TGCGCCAGCAGCTTTTCCAGGGGGCTTAAGCAGTACTTC.

The chain joins TRBV10-3 to TRBJ1-2, with unresolved D. The V gene lost 0 bases and the J gene lost 4 bases, with 15 bases spanning the gap. Per the germline V gene, CDR1 is ENHRY and CDR2 is SYGVKD. The length of the CDR3 is 16 residues. Here the CDR3 DNA reads TGTGCCATCAGTGAGTCGTTTGGTCGGGGTATCTATGGCTACACCTTC. Translating it yields CAISESFGRGIYGYTF.

This chain connects TRBV9 to TRBJ2-5, with 8 bases lining up with TRBD1. The J call could be wrong; TRBJ2-7 is a better fit for the DNA end. This CDR3 comprises 15 residues. Germline lookup yields CDR1 SGDLS and CDR2 YYNGEE. The CDR3 here is CASSVDWTGSYEQYF. The CDR3 region has the DNA TGTGCCAGCAGCGTAGATTGGACAGGGTCCTACGAGCAGTACTTC.

The V and J genes are TRBV27 and TRBJ2-7; no clear D gene. V was trimmed by 6 bases and J by 2 bases, leaving 17 bases between them. CDR3 size: 15 residues. CDR1 is MNHEY, CDR2 SMNVEV, per germline (reference sequence). The CDR3 spells CASSPRAGPTYEQYF. DNA of the CDR3: TGTGCCAGCAGCCCCCGTGCAGGTCCCACCTACGAGCAGTACTTC.

J is TRBJ1-1 and V is TRBV27; a weak D match, TRBD1 (5 bases). Per germline, CDR1 MNHEY and CDR2 SMNVEV (reference sequence). The CDR3 contains 11 residues. The V gene lost 3 bases and the J gene lost 9 bases, with 8 bases spanning the gap. This chain's CDR3 is CASSFGGKAFF. The CDR3 DNA reads TGTGCCAGCAGTTTCGGGGGGAAAGCTTTCTTT.

This clone was observed a single time. The chain carries TRBV28 and TRBJ2-5; 8 nucleotides match TRBD1. CDR3 length equals 17 residues. V trimming: 6 bases; J trimming: 7 bases; junction bases outside the gene matches: 19. CDR1 is MDHEN and CDR2 is SYDVKM in the germline V gene. The CDR3 nucleotides are TGTGCCAGCAGCCAACGGGACAGGCGACCCTCGTATGGGACCCAGTACTTC. Translation gives CASSQRDRRPSYGTQYF.

The chain carries TRBV27 and TRBJ2-2, with D uncertain. This CDR3 contains 14 residues. V was trimmed by 2 bases and J by 2 bases, leaving 6 bases between them. Germline lookup yields CDR1 MNHEY and CDR2 SMNVEV (reference sequence). The CDR3 nucleotides are TGTGCCAGCAGTTTACCCGGAAACACCGGGGAGCTGTTTTTT. This translates into CASSLPGNTGELFF.

The V gene is TRBV5-6, the J gene TRBJ2-5, with TRBD1 as a possible D gene (5 bases). Matching the DNA end better, TRBJ2-7 makes the J call doubtful. There are 12 residues in the CDR3. Germline V gives CDR1 SGHDT, CDR2 YYEEEE. CDR3 sequence reads: CASSSTAYEQYF. CDR3 bases: TGTGCCAGCAGCTCGACAGCATACGAGCAGTACTTC.

Comment on this clone: At one of its ends the junction is not consistent with the germline gene, which may arise from a read error. Other DNA sequences from this sample encode an identical CDR3 as well. The V gene is TRBV28, the J gene TRBJ2-7, with 11 positions matching TRBD2. The CDR3 is 14 amino acids. Germline V lookup: CDR1 MDHEN, CDR2 SYDVKM. In DNA, the CDR3 is TGTGCCAGCAGCCCCGGGACTAGCGGATACGAGCAGTACTTT. Translated: CASSPGTSGYEQYF.

V and J are TRBV7-2 and TRBJ2-2; 12 bases match TRBD2. The junction had 8 bases not matched to a gene; V was cut back by 5 bases and J by 4 bases. CDR1 is SGHTA, CDR2 FQGNSA, per germline. The CDR3 runs 17 residues. The chain's CDR3 is CASSHPGLAGSTGELFF. The CDR3 DNA reads as TGTGCCAGCAGCCATCCCGGACTAGCGGGGAGCACCGGGGAGCTGTTTTTT.

This rearrangement joins TRBV28 to TRBJ2-7, with TRBD2 matching over 9 bases. The junction had 7 bases not matched to a gene; V was cut back by 6 bases and J by 1 base. Germline V gene data show CDR1 as MDHEN and CDR2 as SYDVKM. This CDR3 is 15 amino acids long. CDR3 sequence: CASSLLTSGSYEQYF. The CDR3 nucleotides are TGTGCCAGCAGCCTGTTGACTAGCGGTTCCTACGAGCAGTACTTC.

The chain is built from TRBV28 and TRBJ2-1, with D hard to call. Trimming took 6 bases from V and 3 from J, leaving 18 bases between them. The V gene's germline CDR1 is MDHEN and CDR2 SYDVKM. This CDR3 spans 16 amino acids. Here the CDR3 DNA reads TGTGCCAGCAGACCAAGGGTGAAAGGCTTCTACAATGAGCAGTTCTTC. Translated: CASRPRVKGFYNEQFF.